The T cell receptor (beta chain) described here comes from a study of blood T cell repertoires in COVID-19. Background on the study: Samples of COVID-19 (acute and convalescent) were obtained from the United States, Italy and Spain.

The CDR3 totals 12 residues. With 5 bases removed from V and 9 bases from J, the gap between germline ends came to 13 bases. Using immunoSEQ multiplex PCR, the repertoire was profiled, and TCRdb retains in-frame clones only, with some absent. There are more than 40,000 clones in the sample; 86% occur only once, and over 2.5% lies in the top ten. The genes are TRBV12-3 or TRBV12-4 and TRBJ1-2; D unresolved. The material sequenced was peripheral blood. The clonotype originates from a woman older than 75 with acute or convalescent COVID-19. The CDR3 protein is CASSLEGGSYTF. CDR3 sequence (DNA): TGTGCCAGCAGTCTTGAGGGCGGGAGCTACACCTTC.